This T cell receptor (beta chain) is drawn from a study of blood T cell repertoires in COVID-19 (dated by TCRdb to 2018 to 2021). Some background on the complete study: Samples from collaborators originated in the United States, Italy and Spain and spanned both the acute and convalescent phases of COVID-19. The prospective study material was composed of cDNA or gDNA derived from T cells, B-cell-depleted T cells, or PBMCs. Deeply sampled blood TCRbeta repertoires from subjects exposed to, actively infected with, or recovered from COVID-19 were included in the dataset. The repertoires were made available in a free public database intended to serve as a resource for research on the immune response to SARS-CoV-2. Samples came from the ongoing ImmuneRACE study (first 160 participants) plus 1,254 subjects from 6 global collaborators. Sample metadata almost always included a de-identified subject ID, COVID-19 status, age in years and sex. HLA class I and class II types, where available, came from metadata supplied by the sample provider rather than from assay-based typing.

Each collaborating institution followed its own protocols to collect whole blood in K2EDTA tubes. For TCRbeta analysis, collaborators shipped samples as frozen whole blood, isolated PBMCs, or DNA extracted from either of those sample types. TCRbeta CDR3 regions were amplified from genomic DNA by means of the immunoSEQ Assay, a bias-controlled multiplex PCR. On the authors' methods: Nucleated cell counts per sample were estimated from amplification of reference gene primers within the assay. To quantify the absolute abundance of each unique TCRbeta CDR3 rearrangement, sequence reads were collapsed and filtered. For each sample, productive Simpson clonality was calculated as the square root of Simpson's diversity index across productive rearrangements. The immuneACCESS repertoire file appears here via TCRdb, limited to in-frame rearrangements. These files lack a portion of the clones; in checked studies, under half of the deficit traces to unresolved V genes, and the cause of the others is not known. V and J calls and clone size are those listed in that table; D and trimming were worked out from the DNA. A total of about 59,000 clones appear in this sample, less than 90% of them only once. The biggest ten clones account for approximately 5% of the sample.

From the germline V gene (reference sequence), CDR1 is LGHDT and CDR2 is YNNKEL. CDR3 length: 15 amino acids, cysteine to phenylalanine. Only CDR3 DNA is held: 45 bases, read in frame from base 1. The junction shows trimming of 4 bases on V and 2 bases on J, plus 14 bases between the germline ends. On this clone itself: The specificity of this receptor is unknown. Base-call qualities are not available, and no considerably larger clone is one nucleotide away.

The paper as a whole reports these results and caveats: The amount of clinical and demographic metadata varied by source and participant and was provided uncurated.

The sequence is built from TRBV3-1 (or the pseudogene TRBV3-2) and TRBJ1-1; D gene: possibly TRBD1, on 5 matching bases. The sequence came from a man at least 80 years old in a cohort sampled during active COVID-19. Sequencing used peripheral blood. The bases read TGTGCCAGCAGCCCGAAATATCAGGGTAACACTGAAGCTTTCTTT. Its amino acids are CASSPKYQGNTEAFF.